These 25 T cell receptor beta chains share one sample of origin, sequenced in a study of radiation and T cells in renal cell carcinoma. As to time point: blood 2 weeks post-SBRT. The treatment was: 15 Gy SBRT to primary tumor, nephrectomy 4 weeks later. The assay was immunoSEQ multiplex PCR, and TCRdb's table has in-frame clones only and misses some. The sample has more than 150,000 clones, about 87% seen once; the top ten hold under 15%. The starting material was blood, obtained from a patient whose treatment included radiotherapy and nephrectomy. The receptor set was obtained from a woman between 45 and 60 years old with renal cell carcinoma.

The CDR3 region has the DNA TGTGCCAGCAGGGGGCTCTCAGAGACCCAGTACTTC. Translating gives CASRGLSETQYF. V gene TRBV2 combines with J gene TRBJ2-5; TRBD1 is a possible D gene (5 bases). The V gene lost 6 bases and the J gene lost 4 bases, with 9 bases spanning the gap. Germline CDR1 is SNHLY and CDR2 is FYNNEI. The CDR3 spans 12 residues. Complete variable domain (other parts from reference TRBV2 and TRBJ2-5): EPEVTQTPSHQVTQMGQEVILRCVPISNHLYFYWYRQILGQKVEFLVSFYNNEISEKSEIFDDQFSVERPDGSNFTLKIRSTKLEDSAMYFCASRGLSETQYFGPGTRLLVL.

This sequence joins TRBV7-3 and TRBJ1-2; 8 nucleotides line up with TRBD1. The junction had 6 bases not matched to a gene; V was cut back by 3 bases and J by 6 bases. Germline V lookup: CDR1 SGHTA, CDR2 FQGTGA. The length of the CDR3 is 14 residues. CDR3 coding DNA: TGTGCCAGCAGCTTGGCAGGGGGCAGGGATGGCTACACCTTC. Its translation is CASSLAGGRDGYTF.

In this sample, this clone turned up a few times. The chain links TRBV19 to TRBJ1-3; TRBD1 aligns across 7 bases. Germline CDR1 LNHDA, CDR2 SQIVND (reference sequence). The CDR3 runs 16 residues. The junction had 10 bases not matched to a gene; V was cut back by 6 bases and J by 2 bases. The CDR3 nucleotides read TGTGCCAGTAGCGGACCCAACAGGGGCGCTGGAAACACCATATATTTT. The encoded protein is CASSGPNRGAGNTIYF. The variable domain in full, with the rest retrieved from reference TRBV19 and TRBJ1-3, is DGGITQSPKYLFRKEGQNVTLSCEQNLNHDAMYWYRQDPGQGLRLIYYSQIVNDFQKGDIAEGYSVSREKKESFPLTVTSAQKNPTAFYLCASSGPNRGAGNTIYFGEGSWLTVV.

J is TRBJ2-7 and V is TRBV5-4; maybe TRBD2 (5 bases). V shed 4 bases and J shed 5 bases, with 13 bases lying between them. Germline V gene data show CDR1 as SGHNT and CDR2 as YYREEE (reference sequence). CDR3 length equals 13 residues. The chain's CDR3 is CASSPSGSDEQYF. The DNA of the CDR3 is TGTGCCAGCAGCCCCTCAGGTAGCGACGAGCAGTACTTC. The variable domain in full, completed from reference TRBV5-4 and TRBJ2-7, reads ETGVTQSPTHLIKTRGQQVTLRCSSQSGHNTVSWYQQALGQGPQFIFQYYREEENGRGNFPPRFSGLQFPNYSSELNVNALELDDSALYLCASSPSGSDEQYFGPGTRLTVT.

The chain carries TRBV4-1 and TRBJ2-3; 10 nucleotides agree with TRBD2. V trimming: 2 bases; J trimming: 3 bases; junction bases outside the gene matches: 2. The CDR3 spans 15 residues. Germline CDR1 is MGHRA and CDR2 is YSYEKL. The CDR3: CASSQTSGETDTQYF. The CDR3 DNA sequence: TGCGCCAGCAGCCAAACTAGCGGGGAGACAGATACGCAGTATTTT.

The chain recombines TRBV9 with TRBJ1-1, with D uncertain. The CDR3 consists of 13 residues. CDR1 and CDR2 (germline): SGDLS, YYNGEE. Trimming cost V 4 bases and J 2 bases, with 9 bases left between them. The CDR3: CASSFEGNTEAFF. The CDR3 DNA reads as TGTGCCAGCAGCTTCGAGGGTAACACTGAAGCTTTCTTT.

The chain links TRBV9 to TRBJ2-3; tentatively, D is TRBD2 (6 bases). Germline V gene sequence: CDR1 SGDLS, CDR2 YYNGEE. The ends were cut back, 0 bases at V and 3 bases at J, with 14 bases in the middle. This CDR3 spans 16 amino acids. The CDR3 DNA reads as TGTGCCAGCAGCGTAGGGCGGGGCCTAGGAACAGATACGCAGTATTTT. It encodes CASSVGRGLGTDTQYF. The full variable domain, completed using reference TRBV9 and TRBJ2-3, is DSGVTQTPKHLITATGQRVTLRCSPRSGDLSVYWYQQSLDQGLQFLIQYYNGEERAKGNILERFSAQQFPDLHSELNLSSLELGDSALYFCASSVGRGLGTDTQYFGPGTRLTVL.

V and J are TRBV5-6 and TRBJ1-1, with D perhaps matching TRBD1 (5 bases). Germline V gives CDR1 SGHDT, CDR2 YYEEEE. The V end was cut by 1 base, the J end by 5 bases, with 15 bases between. The CDR3 is 15 residues long. CDR3 nucleotides: TGTGCCAGCAGCTTGTATGCCAGGGTCACGACTGAAGCTTTCTTT. It encodes CASSLYARVTTEAFF.

The chain combines TRBV19 with TRBJ2-5, with 11 bases matching TRBD1. Germline CDR1 and CDR2: LNHDA and SQIVND (reference sequence). Trimming cost V 6 bases and J 5 bases; bases outside gene matches: 8. This CDR3 is built from 15 residues. The CDR3 DNA reads as TGTGCCAGTAGAGGAACGGGACAGGGGGGCGAGACCCAGTACTTC. The encoded protein is CASRGTGQGGETQYF.

This clone has a single count. J is TRBJ1-3 and V is TRBV7-8; D gene unclear. This CDR3 has 14 amino acids. Trimming shortened V by 0 bases and J by 1 base, and 4 bases separated the two germline ends. Germline V CDR1 and CDR2: SGHVS, FQNEAQ. This CDR3 reads CASSLARSGNTIYF. The CDR3 DNA follows: TGTGCCAGCAGCTTAGCCAGATCTGGAAACACCATATATTTT.

This clone was counted a few times. The CDR3 DNA follows: TGTGCCAGCAGCGCTACCTCTACTGAAGCTTTCTTT. This codes for CASSATSTEAFF. The chain couples TRBV7-9 to TRBJ1-1; no clear D. The CDR3 is made up of 12 amino acids. The germline V gene encodes CDR1 SEHNR and CDR2 FQNEAQ (reference sequence). The V end was cut by 5 bases, the J end by 5 bases, with 9 bases between. The whole variable domain, remainder taken from reference TRBV7-9 and TRBJ1-1, is DTGVSQNPRHKITKRGQNVTFRCDPISEHNRLYWYRQTLGQGPEFLTYFQNEAQLEKSRLLSDRFSAERPKGSFSTLEIQRTEQGDSAMYLCASSATSTEAFFGQGTRLTVV.

V gene TRBV6-1 combines with J gene TRBJ2-7; D may be TRBD2 (5 bases). The CDR3 covers 17 residues. Germline V lookup: CDR1 MNHNS, CDR2 SASEGT. V lost 2 bases, J lost 3 bases, and 20 bases lay in between. The CDR3 nucleotides are TGTGCCAGCAGTGAAAACCGGATCGTGTCAGACTACTACGAGCAGTACTTC. The encoded protein is CASSENRIVSDYYEQYF.

The V call is TRBV9, the J call TRBJ1-1; perhaps TRBD1 as D (5 bases). The CDR3 covers 15 residues. Trimming stripped 0 bases from V and 5 bases from J, with 14 bases between. Germline-derived CDR1 and CDR2 are SGDLS and YYNGEE. CDR3: CASSVDPGKGTEAFF. The CDR3 region has the DNA TGTGCCAGCAGCGTAGATCCGGGGAAGGGGACTGAAGCTTTCTTT.

CDR3: CASSSLRGNTEAFF. The CDR3 region has the DNA TGTGCCAGTAGTTCCTTGCGGGGGAACACTGAAGCTTTCTTT. V and J are TRBV19 and TRBJ1-1; no definite D call. The CDR3 is made up of 14 amino acids. Trimming shortened V by 5 bases and J by 1 base, and 11 bases separated the two germline ends. Germline V gene data show CDR1 as LNHDA and CDR2 as SQIVND (reference sequence).

This chain joins TRBV19 and TRBJ1-5; TRBD1 aligns across 8 bases. V was clipped by 5 bases and J by 1 base; unmatched bases: 4. Germline V gene sequence: CDR1 LNHDA, CDR2 SQIVND (reference sequence). The length of the CDR3 is 15 residues. CDR3 sequence reads: CASSATGVSNQPQHF. The CDR3 bases are TGTGCCAGTAGTGCGACAGGGGTAAGCAATCAGCCCCAGCATTTT.

The chain carries TRBV19 and TRBJ2-7, with TRBD1 identical over 10 bases. V lost 4 bases and J lost 4; bases outside the gene matches: 10. Germline V gene data show CDR1 as LNHDA and CDR2 as SQIVND (reference sequence). This CDR3 is built from 16 residues. CDR3 in amino acids: CASSTFVRDRGYEQYF. CDR3 DNA sequence: TGTGCCAGTAGTACCTTCGTCCGGGACAGGGGATACGAGCAGTACTTC.

The chain carries TRBV10-3 and TRBJ2-7; 7 bases fit TRBD2. V trimming: 3 bases; J trimming: 0 bases; junction bases outside the gene matches: 5. CDR1 and CDR2 from the germline V gene are ENHRY and SYGVKD. The CDR3 runs to 15 residues. The CDR3 region is CAISDRAGVSYEQYF. In nucleotides, the CDR3 is TGTGCCATCAGTGACAGGGCGGGGGTCTCCTACGAGCAGTACTTC.

The V and J genes are TRBV14 and TRBJ1-5, with D perhaps TRBD1 (5 bases). The CDR3 covers 14 residues. V dropped 8 bases and J dropped 0 bases, with 11 bases sitting between them. CDR1 and CDR2 (germline): SGHDN, FVKESK. The CDR3 spells CASYEGHSNQPQHF. CDR3 DNA sequence: TGTGCCAGCTATGAAGGACATAGCAATCAGCCCCAGCATTTT.

The genes are TRBV5-3 and TRBJ2-3; 9 bases fit TRBD1. TRBV5-3 is assigned to the ORF class and has an uncertain function. The CDR3 is 19 amino acids. V shed 3 bases and J 3 bases; nucleotides not matched to a gene: 17. This CDR3 reads CARSSPTGTGTRRTDTQYF. CDR3 in DNA: TGTGCCAGAAGCTCCCCCACCGGGACAGGGACCCGTAGAACAGATACGCAGTATTTT.

The rearrangement uses TRBV5-6 and TRBJ1-3; D remains unclear. V shed 1 base and J shed 9 bases, with 5 bases lying between them. Germline V gene data show CDR1 as SGHDT and CDR2 as YYEEEE. This CDR3 spans 11 amino acids. In DNA form, the CDR3 reads TGTGCCAGCAGCTTGCGGGCCACCATATATTTT. As protein: CASSLRATIYF.

The chain has TRBV7-8 and TRBJ1-1; TRBD1 aligns across 7 bases. Unmatched junction bases numbered 3, after V lost 2 bases and J lost 0 bases. CDR3 length: 15 residues. CDR1 SGHVS and CDR2 FQNEAQ come from the germline V gene. The CDR3 nucleotides are TGTGCCAGCAGCTTAACGGGACAGATGAACACTGAAGCTTTCTTT. It codes for CASSLTGQMNTEAFF.

The CDR3 region has the DNA TGTGCCAGCAGCTTCCAGGGGAAATGGGATGAGCAGTTCTTC. Residues: CASSFQGKWDEQFF. The J gene is TRBJ2-1, the V gene TRBV7-9; D perhaps matches TRBD1 (6 bases). This CDR3 has 14 amino acids. Germline CDR1 is SEHNR and CDR2 is FQNEAQ (reference sequence). The V end lost 3 bases, the J end lost 8 bases, and 14 bases lay between the germline ends.

This chain links TRBV11-3 with TRBJ1-1; D unresolved. CDR3 length: 14 residues. V lost 0 bases and J 7 bases, leaving 12 bases between the germline ends. Germline V gene sequence: CDR1 SGHNT, CDR2 YENEEA. CDR3 protein: CASSLEKGVGEAFF. For the CDR3, the DNA is TGTGCCAGCAGCTTAGAAAAGGGAGTGGGTGAAGCTTTCTTT.

The rearrangement links TRBV19 to TRBJ2-2; TRBD1 might be the D (6 bases). Per germline, CDR1 LNHDA and CDR2 SQIVND (reference sequence). The CDR3 runs to 16 residues. Trimming took off 5 bases at V and 6 bases at J, with 19 bases between the two ends. In DNA form, the CDR3 reads TGTGCCAGTAGTGTTCTGCCCGGACAGCAACCCGGGGAGCTGTTTTTT. Translated: CASSVLPGQQPGELFF.

The chain employs TRBV29-1 and TRBJ2-7; D ambiguous. Germline-derived CDR1 and CDR2 are SQVTM and ANQGSEA. V was shortened by 4 bases and J by 1 base, with 11 bases between the two germline ends. This CDR3 has 13 amino acids. This chain's CDR3 is CSVGPMFSYEQYF. DNA of the CDR3: TGCAGCGTTGGGCCGATGTTTTCCTACGAGCAGTACTTC.